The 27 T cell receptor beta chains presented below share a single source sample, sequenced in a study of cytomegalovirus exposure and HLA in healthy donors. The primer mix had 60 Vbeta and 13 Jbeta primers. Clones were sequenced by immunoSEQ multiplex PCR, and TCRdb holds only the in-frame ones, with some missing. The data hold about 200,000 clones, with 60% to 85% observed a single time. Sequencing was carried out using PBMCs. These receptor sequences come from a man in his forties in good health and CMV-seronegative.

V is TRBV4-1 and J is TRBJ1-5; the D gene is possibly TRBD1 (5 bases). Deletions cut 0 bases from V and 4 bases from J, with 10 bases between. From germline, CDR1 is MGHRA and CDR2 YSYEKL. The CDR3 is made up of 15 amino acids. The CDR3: CASSQETRDNQPQHF. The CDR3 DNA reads TGCGCCAGCAGCCAAGAAACCAGGGATAATCAGCCCCAGCATTTT.

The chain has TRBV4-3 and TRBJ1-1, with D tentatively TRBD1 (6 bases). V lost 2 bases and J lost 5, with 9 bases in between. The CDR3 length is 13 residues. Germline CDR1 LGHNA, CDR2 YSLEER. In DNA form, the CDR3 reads TGCGCCAGCAGCCAAATAGGGGGAACTGAAGCTTTCTTT. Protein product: CASSQIGGTEAFF.

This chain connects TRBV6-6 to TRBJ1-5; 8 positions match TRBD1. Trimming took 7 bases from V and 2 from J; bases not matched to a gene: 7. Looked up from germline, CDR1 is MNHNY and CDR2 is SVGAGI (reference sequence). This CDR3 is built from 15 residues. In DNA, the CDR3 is TGTGCCAGCACCAAGGACAGGGTAGGCAATCAGCCCCAGCATTTT. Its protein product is CASTKDRVGNQPQHF.

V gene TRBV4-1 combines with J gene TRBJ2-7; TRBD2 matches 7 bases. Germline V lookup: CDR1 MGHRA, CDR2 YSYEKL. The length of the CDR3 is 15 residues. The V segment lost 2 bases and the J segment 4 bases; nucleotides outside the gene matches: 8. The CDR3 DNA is TGCGCCAGCAGCCAAAGGACGGGAGGAGGATACGAGCAGTACTTC. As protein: CASSQRTGGGYEQYF.

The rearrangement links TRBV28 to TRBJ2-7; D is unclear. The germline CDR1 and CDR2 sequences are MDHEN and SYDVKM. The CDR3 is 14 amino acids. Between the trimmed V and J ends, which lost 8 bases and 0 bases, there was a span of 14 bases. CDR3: CASVVGGNSYEQYF. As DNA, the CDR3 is TGTGCCAGCGTGGTAGGCGGCAACTCCTACGAGCAGTACTTC.

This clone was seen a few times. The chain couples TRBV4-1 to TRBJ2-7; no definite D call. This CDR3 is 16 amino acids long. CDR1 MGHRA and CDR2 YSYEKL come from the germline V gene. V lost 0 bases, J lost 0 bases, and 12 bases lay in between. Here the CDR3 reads CASSQDTAFDSYEQYF. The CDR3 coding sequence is TGCGCCAGCAGCCAAGACACTGCCTTCGACTCCTACGAGCAGTACTTC.

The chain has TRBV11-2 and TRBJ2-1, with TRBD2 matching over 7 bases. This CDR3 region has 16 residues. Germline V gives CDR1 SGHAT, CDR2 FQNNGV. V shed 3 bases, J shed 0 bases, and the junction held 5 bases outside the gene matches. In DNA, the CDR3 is TGTGCCAGCAGCTTGAGCGGCGGGAGCTCCTACAATGAGCAGTTCTTC. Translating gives CASSLSGGSSYNEQFF.

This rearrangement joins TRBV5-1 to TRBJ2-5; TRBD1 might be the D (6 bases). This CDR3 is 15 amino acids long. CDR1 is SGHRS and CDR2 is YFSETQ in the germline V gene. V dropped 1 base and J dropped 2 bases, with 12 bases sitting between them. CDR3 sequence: CASSLTTGQQETQYF. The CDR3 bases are TGCGCCAGCAGCTTGACCACAGGGCAACAAGAGACCCAGTACTTC.

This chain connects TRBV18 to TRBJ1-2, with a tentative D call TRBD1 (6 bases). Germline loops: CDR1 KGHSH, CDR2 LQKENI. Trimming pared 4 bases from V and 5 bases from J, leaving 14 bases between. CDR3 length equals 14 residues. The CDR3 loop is CASSLSRTVYGYTF. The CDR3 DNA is TGTGCCAGCTCACTAAGCCGGACAGTTTATGGCTACACCTTC.

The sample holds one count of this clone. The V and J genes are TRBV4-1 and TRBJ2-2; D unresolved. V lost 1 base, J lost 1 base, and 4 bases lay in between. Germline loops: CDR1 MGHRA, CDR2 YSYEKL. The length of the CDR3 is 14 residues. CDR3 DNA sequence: TGCGCCAGCAGCCAAGCAGGGAACACCGGGGAGCTGTTTTTT. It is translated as CASSQAGNTGELFF.

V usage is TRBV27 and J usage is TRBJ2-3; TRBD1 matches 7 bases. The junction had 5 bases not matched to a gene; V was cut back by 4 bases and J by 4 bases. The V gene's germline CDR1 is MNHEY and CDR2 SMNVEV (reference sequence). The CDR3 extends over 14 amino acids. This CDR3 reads CASSSQGIPDTQYF. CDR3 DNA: TGTGCCAGCAGTTCACAGGGGATCCCAGATACGCAGTATTTT.

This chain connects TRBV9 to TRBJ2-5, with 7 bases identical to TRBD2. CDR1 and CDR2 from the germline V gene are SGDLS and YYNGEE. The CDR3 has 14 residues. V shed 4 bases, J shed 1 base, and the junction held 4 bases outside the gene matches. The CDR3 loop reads CASSSTSVQETQYF. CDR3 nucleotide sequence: TGTGCCAGCAGCTCCACTAGCGTCCAAGAGACCCAGTACTTC.

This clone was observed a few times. CDR3 loop: CASSLGDRGTFF. The CDR3 nucleotides are TGTGCCAGCAGCTTAGGTGACAGGGGGACTTTCTTT. V usage is TRBV7-9 and J usage is TRBJ1-1; 9 positions match TRBD1. The CDR3 has 12 amino acids. Germline V lookup: CDR1 SEHNR, CDR2 FQNEAQ (reference sequence). Trimming at V came to 1 base and at J to 12 bases, leaving 3 bases not matched to a gene. Looking up the rest from reference TRBV7-9 and TRBJ1-1 gives the full variable domain: DTGVSQNPRHKITKRGQNVTFRCDPISEHNRLYWYRQTLGQGPEFLTYFQNEAQLEKSRLLSDRFSAERPKGSFSTLEIQRTEQGDSAMYLCASSLGDRGTFFGQGTRLTVV.

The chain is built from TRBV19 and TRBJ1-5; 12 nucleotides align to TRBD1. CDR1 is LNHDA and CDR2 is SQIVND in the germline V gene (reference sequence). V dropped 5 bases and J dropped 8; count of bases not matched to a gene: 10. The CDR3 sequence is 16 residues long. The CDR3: CASSAGTGGPREPQHF. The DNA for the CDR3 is TGTGCCAGTAGTGCCGGGACAGGGGGCCCGAGGGAGCCCCAGCATTTT.

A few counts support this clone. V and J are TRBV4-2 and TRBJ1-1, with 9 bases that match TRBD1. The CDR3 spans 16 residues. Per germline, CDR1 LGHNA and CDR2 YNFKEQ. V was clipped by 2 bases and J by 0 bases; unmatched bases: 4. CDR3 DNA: TGTGCCAGCAGCCAACGGACAGGGGTCTTGAACACTGAAGCTTTCTTT. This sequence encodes CASSQRTGVLNTEAFF.

The CDR3 here is CATAGEGGNEQFF. In DNA, the CDR3 is TGCGCCACCGCTGGGGAGGGCGGGAATGAGCAGTTCTTC. This chain joins TRBV4-1 and TRBJ2-1, with 7 bases lining up with TRBD2. Germline CDR1 and CDR2: MGHRA and YSYEKL. V shed 10 bases and J 7 bases; nucleotides not matched to a gene: 10. CDR3 size: 13 residues.

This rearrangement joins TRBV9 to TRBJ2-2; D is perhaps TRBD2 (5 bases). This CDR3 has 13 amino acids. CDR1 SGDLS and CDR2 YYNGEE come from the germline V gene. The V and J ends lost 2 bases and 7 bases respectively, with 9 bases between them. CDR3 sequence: CASSVVEGGELFF. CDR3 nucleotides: TGTGCCAGCAGCGTCGTAGAGGGCGGGGAGCTGTTTTTT.

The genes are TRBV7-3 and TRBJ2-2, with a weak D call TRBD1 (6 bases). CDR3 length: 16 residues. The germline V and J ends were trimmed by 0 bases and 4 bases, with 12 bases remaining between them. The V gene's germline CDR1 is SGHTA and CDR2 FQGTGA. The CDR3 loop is CASSLTRQGSTGELFF. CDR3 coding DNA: TGTGCCAGCAGCTTAACCCGTCAGGGGAGCACCGGGGAGCTGTTTTTT. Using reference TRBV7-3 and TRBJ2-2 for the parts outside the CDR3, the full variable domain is GAGVSQTPSNKVTEKGKYVELRCDPISGHTALYWYRQSLGQGPEFLIYFQGTGAADDSGLPNDRFFAVRPEGSVSTLKIQRTERGDSAVYLCASSLTRQGSTGELFFGEGSRLTVL.

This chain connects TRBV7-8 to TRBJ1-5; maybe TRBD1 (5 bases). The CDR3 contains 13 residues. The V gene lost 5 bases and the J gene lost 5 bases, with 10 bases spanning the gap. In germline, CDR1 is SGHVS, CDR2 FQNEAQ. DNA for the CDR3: TGTGCCAGCAGCCTGGGGCGTGATCAGCCCCAGCATTTT. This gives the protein CASSLGRDQPQHF. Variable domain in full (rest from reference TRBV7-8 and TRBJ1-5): GAGVSQSPRYKVAKRGQDVALRCDPISGHVSLFWYQQALGQGPEFLTYFQNEAQLDKSGLPSDRFFAERPEGSVSTLKIQRTQQEDSAVYLCASSLGRDQPQHFGDGTRLSIL.

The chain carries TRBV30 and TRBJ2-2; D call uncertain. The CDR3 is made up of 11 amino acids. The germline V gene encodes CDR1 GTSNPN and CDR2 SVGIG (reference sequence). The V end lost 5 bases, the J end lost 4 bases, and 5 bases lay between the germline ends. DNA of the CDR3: TGTGCCTGGTCCTTCACCGGGGAGCTGTTTTTT. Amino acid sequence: CAWSFTGELFF. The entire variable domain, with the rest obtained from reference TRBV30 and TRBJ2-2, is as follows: SQTIHQWPATLVQPVGSPLSLECTVEGTSNPNLYWYRQAAGRGLQLLFYSVGIGQISSEVPQNLSASRPQDRQFILSSKKLLLSDSGFYLCAWSFTGELFFGEGSRLTVL.

The CDR3 DNA reads as TGTGCCAGCAGCCCGGACCGGGGGTCCTACGAGCAGTACTTC. It is translated as CASSPDRGSYEQYF. The V gene is TRBV5-4, the J gene TRBJ2-7; D might be TRBD2 (6 bases). V lost 4 bases and J 1 base, leaving 12 bases between the germline ends. Per the germline V gene, CDR1 is SGHNT and CDR2 is YYREEE (reference sequence). The CDR3 spans 14 residues.

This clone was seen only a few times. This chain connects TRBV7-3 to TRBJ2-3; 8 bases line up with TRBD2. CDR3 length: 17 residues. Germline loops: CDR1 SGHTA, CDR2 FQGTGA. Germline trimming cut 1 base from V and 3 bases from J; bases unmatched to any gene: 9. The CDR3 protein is CASSLSIRGGGTDTQYF. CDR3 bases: TGTGCCAGCAGCTTAAGTATCAGGGGCGGGGGGACAGATACGCAGTATTTT.

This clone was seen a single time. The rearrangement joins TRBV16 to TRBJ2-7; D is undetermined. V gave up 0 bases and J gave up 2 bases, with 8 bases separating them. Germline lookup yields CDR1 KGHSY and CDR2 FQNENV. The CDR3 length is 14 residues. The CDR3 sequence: CASSQSISTYEQYF. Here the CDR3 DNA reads TGTGCCAGCAGCCAATCTATTAGTACCTACGAGCAGTACTTC.

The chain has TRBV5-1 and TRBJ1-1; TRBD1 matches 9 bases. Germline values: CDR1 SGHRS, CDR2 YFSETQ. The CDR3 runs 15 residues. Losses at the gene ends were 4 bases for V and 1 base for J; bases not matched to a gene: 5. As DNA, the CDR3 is TGCGCCAGCAGCGCCCGACAGGGGGGGAACACTGAAGCTTTCTTT. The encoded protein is CASSARQGGNTEAFF.

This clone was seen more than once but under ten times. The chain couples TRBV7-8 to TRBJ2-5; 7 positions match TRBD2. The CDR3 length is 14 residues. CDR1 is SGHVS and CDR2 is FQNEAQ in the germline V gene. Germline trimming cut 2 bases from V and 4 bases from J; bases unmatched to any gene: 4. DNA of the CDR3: TGTGCCAGCAGCTTAACACTAGCGCGAGAGACCCAGTACTTC. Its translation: CASSLTLARETQYF.

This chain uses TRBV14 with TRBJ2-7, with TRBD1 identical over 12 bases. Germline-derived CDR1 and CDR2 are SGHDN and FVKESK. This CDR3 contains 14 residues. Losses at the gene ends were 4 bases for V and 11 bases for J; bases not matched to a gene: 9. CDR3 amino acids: CASSRGQGALWEYF. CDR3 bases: TGTGCCAGCAGCCGGGGACAGGGGGCCCTGTGGGAGTACTTC.

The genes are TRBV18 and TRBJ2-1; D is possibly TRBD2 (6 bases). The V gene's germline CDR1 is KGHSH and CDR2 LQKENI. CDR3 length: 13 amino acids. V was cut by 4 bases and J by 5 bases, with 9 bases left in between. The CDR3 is CASSRRLDNEQFF. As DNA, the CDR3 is TGTGCCAGCTCACGGAGACTAGACAATGAGCAGTTCTTC. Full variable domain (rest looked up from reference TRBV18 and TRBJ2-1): NAGVMQNPRHLVRRRGQEARLRCSPMKGHSHVYWYRQLPEEGLKFMVYLQKENIIDESGMPKERFSAEFPKEGPSILRIQQVVRGDSAAYFCASSRRLDNEQFFGPGTRLTVL.